The clone carrying this T cell receptor (beta chain) was counted at least ten times. The source of the sample is a study of T cells after yellow fever vaccination. TCRdb reprocessed the 5' RACE reads with MiXCR, giving one entry per CDR3 protein. Of about 350,000 distinct CDR3 sequences in the sample, about 7.8% were seen once. Germline V gives CDR1 MGHRA, CDR2 YSYEKL. With 4 bases removed from V and 7 bases from J, the gap between germline ends came to 14 bases. This CDR3 region has 14 residues. This chain links TRBV4-1 with TRBJ2-4; tentatively, D is TRBD1 (5 bases). The source is a man in his late teens or twenties who received the YFV17D yellow fever vaccine. The material sequenced was PBMCs, taken 35 to 50 days after the first yellow fever vaccination. The CDR3 nucleotides read TGCGCCAGCAGCCCCAGGGTAGGGCGGAACATTCAGTACTTC. It translates to CASSPRVGRNIQYF.